The present TCR beta chain was sequenced within a study of T cell responses to AZD1222 COVID-19 vaccine. Sequencing used immunoSEQ multiplex PCR; TCRdb keeps in-frame clones, though not all of them. The sample lists about 110,000 clones, approximately 90% occurring once. Germline V gene lookup returns CDR1 MNHEY and CDR2 SMNVEV (reference sequence). This CDR3 has 13 residues. V was trimmed by 10 bases and J by 6 bases, leaving 16 bases between them. The clonotype comes from an adult in good health. The material was peripheral blood, obtained on day 0 of AZD1222 vaccination. This sequence joins TRBV27 and TRBJ2-1, with D perhaps matching TRBD1 (6 bases). CDR3 sequence: CATTGHQTNEQFF. CDR3 nucleotides: TGTGCCACAACGGGACACCAAACCAATGAGCAGTTCTTC.